Listed below are T cell receptor beta chains from one sample, sequenced in a study of blood T cell repertoires in COVID-19. Here immunoSEQ multiplex PCR was the method, and the copy in TCRdb shows in-frame clones only, minus some. Of fewer than 300,000 clones in the sample, 86% are singletons; the top ten hold around 10%. The sample taken for sequencing was peripheral blood. The receptors shown here come from a man in his forties or fifties with COVID-19, enrolled during active disease. CDR3s include the opening cysteine and the closing phenylalanine or tryptophan. Each record gives: clone size, D gene, V gene, J gene, CDR3 DNA, CDR3 protein. D genes are given only for firm matches. Size is stated for part of the rows, as once, few or many counts, or as a class when the clone is expanded.

.	TRBD2	TRBV3-1/TRBV3-2	TRBJ2-1	TGTGCCAGCAGCGACCGGGACTACTACAATGAGCAGTTCTTC	CASSDRDYYNEQFF
.	.	TRBV6-6	TRBJ1-1	TGTGCCAGCAGCCCCTCCGGTGGGGCAGCAGGGACAACTGGAAGACCTGAAGCTTTCTTT	CASSPSGGAAGTTGRPEAFF
.	.	TRBV7-2	TRBJ1-3	TGTGCCAGCAGCTCACAGGGTTCCTCTGGAAACACCATATATTTT	CASSSQGSSGNTIYF
.	.	TRBV2	TRBJ1-1	TGTGCCAGCAGCCGACAGAGAAACACTGAAGCTTTCTTT	CASSRQRNTEAFF
.	TRBD1	TRBV2	TRBJ2-7	TGTGCCAGCAGTGAAATCCTCGCAGGGGGCTACGAGCAGTACTTC	CASSEILAGGYEQYF
.	.	TRBV5-1	TRBJ1-2	TGCGCCAGCAGCTTGGTTGTAGGGGTTAACTATGGCTACACCTTC	CASSLVVGVNYGYTF
.	.	TRBV5-5	TRBJ1-5	TGTGCCAGCAGCCCCTTGGGAACACACAGGGATAGCAATCAGCCCCAGCATTTT	CASSPLGTHRDSNQPQHF
.	.	TRBV30	TRBJ2-2	TGTGCCTGGAGCCAAAACACCGGGGAGCTGTTTTTT	CAWSQNTGELFF
.	.	TRBV24-1	TRBJ2-3	TGTGCCACCAGAGCTGGAGGTGCTAGCACAGATACGCAGTATTTT	CATRAGGASTDTQYF
.	.	TRBV10-1	TRBJ1-1	TGCGCCAGCAGTGGGCATCGAGCCGGGACTGAAGCTTTCTTT	CASSGHRAGTEAFF
.	.	TRBV7-6	TRBJ2-7	TGTGCCAGCAGCTACTTACGGGACTACGAGCAGTACTTC	CASSYLRDYEQYF
.	TRBD2	TRBV9	TRBJ2-7	TGTGCCAGCAGCAGGGCGGGTAGCGGGAGGAACGAGCAGTACTTC	CASSRAGSGRNEQYF
.	.	TRBV6-5	TRBJ2-2	TGTGCCAGCAGTTACCAGGCAGTTAACACCGGGGAGCTGTTTTTT	CASSYQAVNTGELFF
.	.	TRBV5-4	TRBJ2-1	TGTGCCAGCAGCTTGACAGCCAGCTACTACAATGAGCAGTTCTTC	CASSLTASYYNEQFF
.	TRBD2	TRBV24-1	TRBJ2-1	TGTGCCACCAGTGAACCGCATAGCGGGAGTGGAGTAGCGGGACAGTTCTTC	CATSEPHSGSGVAGQFF
.	TRBD1	TRBV5-4	TRBJ2-7	TGTGCCAGCAGCTTGTTCGGACAGGGAACCTACGAGCAGTACTTC	CASSLFGQGTYEQYF
.	.	TRBV19	TRBJ2-5	TGTGCCAGTAGTACAGCGGTGGTCGGGGGGACCCAGTACTTC	CASSTAVVGGTQYF
.	TRBD2	TRBV30	TRBJ2-1	TGTGCCTGGAGTGCCGGGACTAGCGCAGGACTAAGGCTCAATGAGCAGTTCTTC	CAWSAGTSAGLRLNEQFF
.	.	TRBV7-9	TRBJ1-1	TGTGCCAGCAGCTCGGCGGGAGGTGACACTGAAGCTTTCTTT	CASSSAGGDTEAFF
.	.	TRBV5-1	TRBJ1-5	TGCGCCAGCAGCTTGGGGGGGACTGAGGCTCAGCCCCAGCATTTT	CASSLGGTEAQPQHF
.	.	TRBV18	TRBJ2-2	TGTGCCAGCTCACGCGTGGGGGACACCAACACCGGGGAGCTGTTTTTT	CASSRVGDTNTGELFF
.	.	TRBV4-3	TRBJ1-1	TGCGCCAGCAGCCAAGATTACGGGAGGACCATGAACACTGAAGCTTTCTTT	CASSQDYGRTMNTEAFF
.	.	TRBV5-4	TRBJ2-1	TGTGCCAGCACCCAGGGACTCCGGGGCGCGGAGCAGTTCTTC	CASTQGLRGAEQFF
.	.	TRBV6-5	TRBJ1-1	TGTGCCAGCATGGGGGGTCCGGTGGCCACTGAAGCTTTCTTT	CASMGGPVATEAFF
.	.	TRBV2	TRBJ2-2	TGTGCCAGCAGTGCTCTCGACACCGGGGAGCTGTTTTTT	CASSALDTGELFF
once	.	TRBV4-3	TRBJ2-3	TGCGCCAGCAGCCAAGATCGGGGGGCGGGGGATACGCAGTATTTT	CASSQDRGAGDTQYF
.	TRBD1	TRBV24-1	TRBJ2-3	TGTGCCACCGCGCCGGGACAGCACACAGATACGCAGTATTTT	CATAPGQHTDTQYF
.	.	TRBV18	TRBJ2-3	TGTGCCAGCTCACCTACGGACTCAATCACAGATACGCAGTATTTT	CASSPTDSITDTQYF